Detailed here is one TCR beta chain. The antigen is not known. The data stem from a study of cytomegalovirus exposure and HLA in healthy donors. Study findings and constraints: A later analysis found that most CMV-associated TCR beta chains appeared HLA-restricted.

Primers: 60 Vbeta forward and 13 Jbeta reverse. Produced via immunoSEQ multiplex PCR; TCRdb's table is partial and in-frame only. Here the sample spans roughly 200,000 clones, 70% to 85% being singletons. Sequenced material: PBMCs. This TCR came from a middle-aged woman in good health and CMV-seronegative.

The CDR3 DNA is TGCGCCAGCAGGCGGACAGCTAGCTCCTACAATGAGCAGTTCTTC. Amino acids: CASRRTASSYNEQFF. The chain combines TRBV10-2 with TRBJ2-1; a possible D gene is TRBD1 (6 bases). This CDR3 is built from 15 residues. Germline CDR1 is WSHSY and CDR2 is SAAADI. V lost 6 bases to trimming and J lost 0 bases, with 12 bases between them.